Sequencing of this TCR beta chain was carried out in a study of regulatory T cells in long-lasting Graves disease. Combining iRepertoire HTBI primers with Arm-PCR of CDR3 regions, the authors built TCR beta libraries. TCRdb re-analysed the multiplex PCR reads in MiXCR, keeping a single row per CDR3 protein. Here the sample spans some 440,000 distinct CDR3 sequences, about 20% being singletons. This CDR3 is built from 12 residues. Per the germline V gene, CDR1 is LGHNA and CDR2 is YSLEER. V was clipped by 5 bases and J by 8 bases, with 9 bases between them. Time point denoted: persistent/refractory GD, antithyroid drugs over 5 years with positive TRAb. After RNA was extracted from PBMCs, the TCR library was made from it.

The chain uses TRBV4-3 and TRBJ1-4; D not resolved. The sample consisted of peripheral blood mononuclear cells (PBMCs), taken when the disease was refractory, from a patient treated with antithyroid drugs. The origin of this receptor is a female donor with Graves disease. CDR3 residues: CASSDGEEKLFF. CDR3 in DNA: TGCGCCAGCAGCGACGGGGAAGAAAAACTGTTTTTT.